Listed below are T cell receptor beta chains from one sample, sequenced in a study of blood T cell repertoires in COVID-19. Method: immunoSEQ multiplex PCR; TCRdb's copy keeps in-frame clones and lacks some. The data contain 110,000 or so clones, 80% to 90% of them singletons. The material sequenced was peripheral blood. The receptors were sampled from a man aged 35 to 55 with acute or convalescent COVID-19. Each CDR3 is given with its conserved first and last residue. The D gene is left open where the match is weak. Expanded clones get a size class; other rows say once, few or many, or leave the size out.

j_call clone_size v_call d_call cdr3_nt cdr3_aa
TRBJ2-5 . TRBV7-2 TRBD1 TGTGCCAGCAGCTTTACAGGGGCGGAGACCCAGTACTTC CASSFTGAETQYF
TRBJ2-3 . TRBV24-1 TRBD2 TGTGCCACCAGTACAAGCGGGGGCACAGATACGCAGTATTTT CATSTSGGTDTQYF
TRBJ2-5 few TRBV5-8 TRBD2 TGTGCCAGCACCCCGAGACTAGCGCCTCAAGAGACCCAGTACTTC CASTPRLAPQETQYF
TRBJ2-3 . TRBV3-1/TRBV3-2 . TGTGCCAGCAGCCAGAGAGATACGCAGTATTTT CASSQRDTQYF
TRBJ1-2 . TRBV27 TRBD1 TGTGCCAGCAGTTCGAGACAGGGCGTAAACGGCTACACCTTC CASSSRQGVNGYTF
TRBJ2-2 . TRBV27 TRBD1 TGTGCCAGCAGTTTATCGGGACAGGGGGCGTTAAGCACCGGGGAGCTGTTTTTT CASSLSGQGALSTGELFF
TRBJ1-5 . TRBV6-6 TRBD1 TGTGCCAGCAGTTGGGGGGACAGGGATCAGCCCCAGCATTTT CASSWGDRDQPQHF
TRBJ1-3 . TRBV4-1 TRBD1 TGCGCCAGCAGCCAAGCCCTCGGGACAGGGGAAAGAAACACCATATATTTT CASSQALGTGERNTIYF
TRBJ2-5 . TRBV18 . TGTGCCAGCTCACCCCTCCTCTTGACAAGCGGGCGAGAGACCCAGTACTTC CASSPLLLTSGRETQYF
TRBJ1-1 . TRBV5-6 . TGTGCCAGCAGCTCAACGGACAAGAACACTGAAGCTTTCTTT CASSSTDKNTEAFF
TRBJ2-3 . TRBV5-4 TRBD2 TGTGCCAGCAGCGGATCCGGGACTACTAGCACAGATACGCAGTATTTT CASSGSGTTSTDTQYF
TRBJ1-1 . TRBV6-1 . TGTGCCAGCAGTGAGAGGCAGGGTGAAGCTTTCTTT CASSERQGEAFF
TRBJ2-7 . TRBV7-2 . TGTGCCAGCAGCTTACGGCAGGGCCCCTACGAGCAGTACTTC CASSLRQGPYEQYF
TRBJ2-1 . TRBV27 TRBD1 TGTGCCAGCAGTGCACCGGGACAGGGGATTAATGAGCAGTTCTTC CASSAPGQGINEQFF
TRBJ2-3 . TRBV5-1 . TGCGCCAGCAGCCAGGGGACATCGACTAGCACAGATACGCAGTATTTT CASSQGTSTSTDTQYF
TRBJ1-3 . TRBV18 . TGTGCCAGCTCACCTGGGGCGAGAAACACCATATATTTT CASSPGARNTIYF
TRBJ1-2 . TRBV27 . TGTGCCAGCAGTTCAGGTTCTAACTATGGCTACACCTTC CASSSGSNYGYTF
TRBJ2-5 once TRBV6-2/TRBV6-3 TRBD1 TGTGCCAGCAGTTACCTGACAGGGATTGAGACCCAGTACTTC CASSYLTGIETQYF
TRBJ2-5 once TRBV6-5 . TGTGCCAGCAGTTACGCGCTAAAACGGGAGACCCAGTACTTC CASSYALKRETQYF
TRBJ2-7 . TRBV29-1 . TGCAGCGTCCATAGCATGACGGGGGGCACCGACGAGCAGTACTTC CSVHSMTGGTDEQYF
TRBJ2-3 . TRBV24-1 . TGTGCCACCAGTGCTCCGTGGGGCCCAAGCACAGATACGCAGTATTTT CATSAPWGPSTDTQYF
TRBJ2-1 . TRBV9 TRBD2 TGTGCCAGCAGCGTAGTTCCATGGTTGGGGCTAGCGGGGGCCAATGAGCAGTTCTTC CASSVVPWLGLAGANEQFF
TRBJ2-1 . TRBV7-9 TRBD1 TGTGCCAGTTGCCGGGACAGCTCCTACAATGAGCAGTTCTTC CASCRDSSYNEQFF
TRBJ2-3 . TRBV11-2 . TGTGCCAGCAGCTTAGGTTGGGGACAATCGAGCACAGATACGCAGTATTTT CASSLGWGQSSTDTQYF
TRBJ2-7 once TRBV5-1 TRBD1 TGCGCCAGCAGCGCGGCCGGGACAGGGCTCTACGAGCAGTACTTC CASSAAGTGLYEQYF
TRBJ2-7 . TRBV5-4 TRBD1 TGTGCCAGCAGCTTCCGGGACAGGGTCCACGAGCAGTACTTC CASSFRDRVHEQYF
TRBJ2-3 . TRBV11-3 . TGTGCCAGCAGCCAGGACAGTGATACGCAGTATTTT CASSQDSDTQYF
TRBJ2-4 . TRBV7-9 . TGTGCCAGCAGCTTAGGGGCGGGGAGGGCCAAAAACATTCAGTACTTC CASSLGAGRAKNIQYF
TRBJ2-7 few TRBV3-1/TRBV3-2 . TGTGCCAGCAGCCAAGCGGCAGGGAACTACGAGCAGTACTTC CASSQAAGNYEQYF
TRBJ2-7 . TRBV5-6 TRBD1 TGTGCCAGCAGCCTAGGGACAGGGTTCTACGAGCAGTACTTC CASSLGTGFYEQYF
TRBJ2-3 . TRBV7-3 TRBD1 TGTGCCAGCAGCCCTCATAAGACAGGGGGAGATACGCAGTATTTT CASSPHKTGGDTQYF
TRBJ2-1 . TRBV24-1 . TGTGCCACCAGCCCCGGGGTTTTCTCCTACAATGAGCAGTTCTTC CATSPGVFSYNEQFF
TRBJ2-7 . TRBV10-3 . TGTGCCATCAGGGGGACACCCTACGAGCAGTACTTC CAIRGTPYEQYF
TRBJ1-3 . TRBV24-1 . TGTGCCACCAGGGAGGGGAGAAACACCATATATTTT CATREGRNTIYF
TRBJ2-3 . TRBV4-1 . TGCGCCAGAGGCCTAGAAGATACGCAGTATTTT CARGLEDTQYF
TRBJ2-7 . TRBV4-1 . TGCGCCAGCAGCCAAAGGACCACAGGGCTCTCCTACGAGCAGTACTTC CASSQRTTGLSYEQYF
TRBJ2-3 . TRBV19 . TGTGCCAGTAGTATGGGGGCCCTCACAGATACGCAGTATTTT CASSMGALTDTQYF
TRBJ1-3 . TRBV7-9 TRBD1 TGTGCCAGCAGCCCCAGACAGGGGGCCTCCTCTGGAAACACCATATATTTT CASSPRQGASSGNTIYF
TRBJ2-5 . TRBV19 . TGTGCCAGTAGTAGGAACCCGGGGGTAAAAGAGACCCAGTACTTC CASSRNPGVKETQYF
TRBJ2-2 . TRBV2 . TGTGCCAGCAGTGAAACAGGGAATACCGGGGAGCTGTTTTTT CASSETGNTGELFF